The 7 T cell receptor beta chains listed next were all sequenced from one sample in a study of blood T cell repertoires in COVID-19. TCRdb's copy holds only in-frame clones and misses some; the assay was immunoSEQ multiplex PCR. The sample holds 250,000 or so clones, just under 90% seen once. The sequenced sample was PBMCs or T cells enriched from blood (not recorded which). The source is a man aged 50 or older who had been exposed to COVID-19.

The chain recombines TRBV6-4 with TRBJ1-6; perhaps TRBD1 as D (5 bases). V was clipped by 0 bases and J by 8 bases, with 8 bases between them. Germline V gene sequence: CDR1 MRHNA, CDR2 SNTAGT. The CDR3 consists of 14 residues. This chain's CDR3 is CASSDSLGDSPLHF. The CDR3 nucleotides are TGTGCCAGCAGTGACTCATTAGGGGATTCACCCCTCCACTTT.

CDR3 region: CASRRQGAYNEQFF. CDR3 DNA sequence: TGTGCCAGCAGAAGACAGGGGGCCTACAATGAGCAGTTCTTC. The chain joins TRBV14 to TRBJ2-1, with 9 positions matching TRBD1. The J segment lost 2 bases and the V segment lost 6 bases, leaving 2 bases of the junction unmatched. The CDR3 totals 14 residues. Germline CDR1 reads SGHDN; CDR2 reads FVKESK.

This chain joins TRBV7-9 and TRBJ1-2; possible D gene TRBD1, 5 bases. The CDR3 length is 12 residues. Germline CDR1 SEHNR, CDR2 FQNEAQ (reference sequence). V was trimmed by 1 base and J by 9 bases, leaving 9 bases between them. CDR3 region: CASSLDGGRYTF. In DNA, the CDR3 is TGTGCCAGCAGCTTAGACGGGGGACGCTACACCTTC.

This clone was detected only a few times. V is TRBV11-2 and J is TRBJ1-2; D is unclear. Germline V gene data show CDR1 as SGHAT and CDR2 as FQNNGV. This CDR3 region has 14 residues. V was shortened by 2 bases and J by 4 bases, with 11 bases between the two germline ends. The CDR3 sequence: CASSLLSNSYGYTF. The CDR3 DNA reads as TGTGCCAGCAGCTTACTGTCCAACTCCTATGGCTACACCTTC.

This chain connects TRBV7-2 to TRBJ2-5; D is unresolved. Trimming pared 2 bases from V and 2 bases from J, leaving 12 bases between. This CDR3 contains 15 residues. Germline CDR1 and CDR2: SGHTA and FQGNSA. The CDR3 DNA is TGTGCCAGCAGCTTATATGCAACGAGGCAAGAGACCCAGTACTTC. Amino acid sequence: CASSLYATRQETQYF.

The CDR3 DNA sequence: TGTGCCTGGAGTGTCGGCGGGGGCTCCTACGAGCAGTACGTC. Translation gives CAWSVGGGSYEQYV. This chain links TRBV30 with TRBJ2-7; the match to TRBD2 covers 7 bases. The CDR3 has 14 amino acids. V lost 0 bases to trimming and J lost 0 bases; unmatched junction nucleotides: 2. Looked up from germline, CDR1 is GTSNPN and CDR2 is SVGIG (reference sequence).

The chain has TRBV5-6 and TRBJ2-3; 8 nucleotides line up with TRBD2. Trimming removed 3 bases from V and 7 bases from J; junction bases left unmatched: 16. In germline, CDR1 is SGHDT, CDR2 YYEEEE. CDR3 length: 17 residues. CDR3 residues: CASSCPSAGGKGNTQYF. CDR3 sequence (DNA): TGTGCCAGCAGCTGCCCTTCGGCGGGAGGAAAAGGGAATACGCAGTATTTT. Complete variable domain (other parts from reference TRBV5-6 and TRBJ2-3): DAGVTQSPTHLIKTRGQQVTLRCSPKSGHDTVSWYQQALGQGPQFIFQYYEEEERQRGNFPDRFSGHQFPNYSSELNVNALLLGDSALYLCASSCPSAGGKGNTQYFGPGTRLTVL.